This TCR beta chain is drawn from a study of cytomegalovirus exposure and HLA in healthy donors. Clones were sequenced by immunoSEQ multiplex PCR, and TCRdb holds only the in-frame ones, with some missing. The sample holds over 85,000 clones, roughly 88% seen once. The length of the CDR3 is 13 residues. Per germline, CDR1 SQVTM and CDR2 ANQGSEA. Trimming stripped 4 bases from V and 0 bases from J, with 8 bases between. With regard to this clone: The antigen is unknown.

Overall study findings and caveats: Through in vitro validation, three CMV-associated chains were shown to be specific for CMV antigens. Reportedly, cytomegalovirus status was diagnosed with high sensitivity and specificity.

The chain recombines TRBV29-1 with TRBJ2-3, with D perhaps TRBD1 (5 bases). Sample: PBMCs. The TCR was taken from a woman aged 25 to 39 in good health and CMV-seropositive. The CDR3 region is CSVGWTSTDTQYF. The CDR3 bases are TGCAGCGTTGGGTGGACAAGCACAGATACGCAGTATTTT.